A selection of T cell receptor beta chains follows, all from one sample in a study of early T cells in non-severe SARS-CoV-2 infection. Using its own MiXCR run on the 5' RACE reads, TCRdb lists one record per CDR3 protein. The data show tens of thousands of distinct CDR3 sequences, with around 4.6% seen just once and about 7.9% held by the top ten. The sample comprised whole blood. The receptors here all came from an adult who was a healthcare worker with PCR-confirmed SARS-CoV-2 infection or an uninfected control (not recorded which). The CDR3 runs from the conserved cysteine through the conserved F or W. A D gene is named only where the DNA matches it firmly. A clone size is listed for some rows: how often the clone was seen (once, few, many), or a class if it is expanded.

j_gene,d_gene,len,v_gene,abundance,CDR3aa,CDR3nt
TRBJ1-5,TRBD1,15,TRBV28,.,CASSTGQGNNQPQHF,TGTGCCAGCAGCACGGGACAGGGCAACAATCAGCCCCAGCATTTT
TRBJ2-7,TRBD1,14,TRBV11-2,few,CASSLTGGSHEQYF,TGTGCCAGCAGCTTGACAGGGGGTTCCCACGAGCAGTACTTC
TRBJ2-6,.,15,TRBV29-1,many,CSVETGGSGANVLTF,TGCAGCGTAGAAACCGGGGGCTCTGGGGCCAACGTCCTGACTTTC
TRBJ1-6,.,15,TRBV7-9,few,CASSAERDWDSPLHF,TGTGCCAGCAGCGCAGAGAGGGACTGGGATTCACCCCTCCACTTT
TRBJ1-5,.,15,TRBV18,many,CASSPGGRENQPQHF,TGTGCCAGCTCCCCGGGGGGTAGGGAGAATCAGCCCCAGCATTTT
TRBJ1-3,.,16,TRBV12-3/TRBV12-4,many,CASDGERQHSGNTIYF,TGTGCCAGCGACGGGGAGAGGCAGCACTCTGGAAACACCATATATTTT
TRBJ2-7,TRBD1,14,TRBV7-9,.,CASSPADRVYEQYF,TGTGCCAGCAGCCCAGCGGACAGGGTCTACGAGCAGTACTTC
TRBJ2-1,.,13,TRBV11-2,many,CASSLDSYNEQFF,TGTGCCAGCAGCTTAGACTCCTACAATGAGCAGTTCTTC
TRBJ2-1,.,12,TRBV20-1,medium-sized,CSASTGLNEQFF,TGCAGTGCCTCGACAGGTCTAAATGAGCAGTTCTTC
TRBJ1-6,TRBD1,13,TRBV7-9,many,CASSPRQGQALHF,TGTGCCAGCAGCCCCCGCCAAGGACAGGCGCTCCACTTT
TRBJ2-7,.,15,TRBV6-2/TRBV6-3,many,CASSSTAGAFYEQYF,TGTGCCAGCAGTTCGACGGCAGGGGCTTTCTACGAGCAGTACTTC
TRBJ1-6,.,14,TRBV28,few,CASSLGDNTSPLHF,TGTGCCAGCAGTTTGGGGGACAACACTTCACCCCTCCACTTT
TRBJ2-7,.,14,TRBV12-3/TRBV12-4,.,CASKTGGRVDEQYF,TGTGCCAGCAAAACAGGAGGGCGGGTTGACGAGCAGTACTTC
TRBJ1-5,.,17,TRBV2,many,CASSDRNWVGGNQPQHF,TGTGCCAGCAGTGACCGAAATTGGGTAGGGGGGAATCAGCCCCAGCATTTT
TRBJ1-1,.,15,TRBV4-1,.,CASSQDRAGSTEAFF,TGCGCCAGCAGCCAAGATAGGGCAGGGAGCACTGAAGCTTTCTTT
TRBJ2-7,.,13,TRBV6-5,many,CASSPGFSYEQYF,TGTGCCAGCAGCCCTGGGTTCTCCTACGAGCAGTACTTC
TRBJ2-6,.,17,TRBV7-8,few,CASSLGRYSSGANVLTF,TGTGCCAGCAGCTTGGGCAGATACAGCTCTGGGGCCAACGTCCTGACTTTC
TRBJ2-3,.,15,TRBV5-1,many,CASSLMTRSPDTQYF,TGCGCCAGCAGCTTAATGACTAGATCCCCAGATACGCAGTATTTT
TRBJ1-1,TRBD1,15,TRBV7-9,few,CASSFEGQGAPEAFF,TGTGCCAGCAGCTTTGAGGGACAGGGGGCACCTGAAGCTTTCTTT
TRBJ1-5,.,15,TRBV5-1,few,CASRSGGGSNQPQHF,TGCGCCAGCAGATCCGGGGGCGGAAGCAATCAGCCCCAGCATTTT
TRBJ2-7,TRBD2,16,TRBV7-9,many,CASSLGASGTAYEQYF,TGTGCCAGCAGCTTAGGGGCTAGCGGTACCGCCTACGAGCAGTACTTC
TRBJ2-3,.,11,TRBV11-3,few,CASSLGGTQYF,TGTGCCAGCAGCTTAGGTGGTACGCAGTATTTT
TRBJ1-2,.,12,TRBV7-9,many,CASSLGGADDTF,TGTGCCAGCAGCTTAGGAGGGGCCGATGACACCTTC
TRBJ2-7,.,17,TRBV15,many,CATSRDNRAAPTYEQYF,TGTGCCACCAGCAGAGACAACAGGGCAGCGCCCACCTACGAGCAGTACTTC
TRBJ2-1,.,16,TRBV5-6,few,CASSLADSFTYNEQFF,TGTGCCAGCAGCTTGGCCGATAGCTTTACCTACAATGAGCAGTTCTTC
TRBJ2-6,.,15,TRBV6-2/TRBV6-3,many,CASSRRVSGANVLTF,TGTGCCAGCAGTAGACGGGTCTCTGGGGCCAACGTCCTGACTTTC
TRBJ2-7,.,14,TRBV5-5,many,CASSLAQEPYEQYF,TGTGCCAGCAGCTTGGCACAGGAGCCCTACGAGCAGTACTTC
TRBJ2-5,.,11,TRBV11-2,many,CASSLRETQYF,TGTGCCAGCAGCTTACGAGAGACCCAGTACTTC
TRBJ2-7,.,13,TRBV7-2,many,CASSSGRFDEQYF,TGTGCCAGCAGCTCAGGTCGGTTCGACGAGCAGTACTTC
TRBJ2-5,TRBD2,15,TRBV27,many,CASSFGGGSQETQYF,TGTGCCAGCAGTTTTGGGGGGGGGTCCCAAGAGACCCAGTACTTC
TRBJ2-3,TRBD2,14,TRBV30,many,CACEGASGADTQYF,TGTGCCTGCGAAGGGGCTAGCGGCGCAGATACGCAGTATTTT
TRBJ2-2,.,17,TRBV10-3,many,CAIPGDGGARDTGELFF,TGTGCCATCCCCGGGGACGGGGGCGCTCGCGACACCGGGGAGCTGTTTTTT
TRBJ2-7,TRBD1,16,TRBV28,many,CASSLRRTGGTYEQYF,TGTGCCAGCAGTTTAAGAAGGACAGGGGGAACATACGAGCAGTACTTC
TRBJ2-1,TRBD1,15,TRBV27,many,CASRYFNRGGDEQFF,TGTGCCAGCAGATATTTCAACAGGGGTGGGGATGAGCAGTTCTTC
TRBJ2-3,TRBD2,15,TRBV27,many,CASSLLAGGTDTQYF,TGTGCCAGCAGTCTACTAGCGGGGGGTACAGATACGCAGTATTTT
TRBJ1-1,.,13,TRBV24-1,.,CATRGRLNTEAFF,TGTGCCACCAGAGGACGTTTGAACACTGAAGCTTTCTTT
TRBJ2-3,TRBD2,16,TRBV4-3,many,CASSQLAGVPTDTQYF,TGCGCCAGCAGCCAACTAGCGGGGGTTCCCACAGATACGCAGTATTTT
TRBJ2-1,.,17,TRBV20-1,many,CSARGVGGSNSYNEQFF,TGCAGTGCTAGAGGCGTCGGTGGGAGTAACTCCTACAATGAGCAGTTCTTC
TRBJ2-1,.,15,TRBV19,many,CASSLPSLSYNEQFF,TGTGCCAGTAGTCTTCCTAGCTTGTCCTACAATGAGCAGTTCTTC
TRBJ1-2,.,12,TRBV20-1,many,CSARGGAVGYTF,TGCAGTGCTAGAGGAGGGGCTGTTGGCTACACCTTC
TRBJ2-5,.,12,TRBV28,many,CASSLGPETQYF,TGTGCCAGCAGTTTAGGCCCAGAGACCCAGTACTTC
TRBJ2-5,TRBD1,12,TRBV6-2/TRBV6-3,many,CASGRGPETQYF,TGTGCCAGCGGCAGGGGGCCAGAGACCCAGTACTTC
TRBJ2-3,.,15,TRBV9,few,CASSPEGTLADTQYF,TGTGCCAGCAGCCCCGAGGGAACCCTCGCAGATACGCAGTATTTT
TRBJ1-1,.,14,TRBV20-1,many,CSARRGHLNTEAFF,TGCAGTGCTAGAAGAGGACACCTGAACACTGAAGCTTTCTTT
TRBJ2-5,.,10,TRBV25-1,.,CASSREDQYF,TGTGCCAGCAGTCGAGAGGACCAGTACTTC
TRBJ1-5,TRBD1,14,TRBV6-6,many,CASSPRGGNQPQHF,TGTGCCAGCAGTCCCAGGGGGGGCAATCAGCCCCAGCATTTT
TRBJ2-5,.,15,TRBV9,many,CASSETGGGLLTQYF,TGTGCCAGCAGCGAAACAGGAGGGGGCTTATTGACCCAGTACTTC
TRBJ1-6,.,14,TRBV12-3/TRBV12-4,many,CASSLAGPNSPLHF,TGTGCCAGCAGTTTAGCGGGGCCTAATTCACCCCTCCACTTT
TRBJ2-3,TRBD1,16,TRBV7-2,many,CASSPQTGLAGDTQYF,TGTGCCAGCAGCCCCCAGACAGGGTTGGCCGGAGATACGCAGTATTTT
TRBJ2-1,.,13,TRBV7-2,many,CASSLEGGNEQFF,TGTGCCAGCAGCTTAGAGGGGGGAAATGAGCAGTTCTTC
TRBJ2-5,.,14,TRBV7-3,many,CASSLTGTSETQYF,TGTGCCAGCAGCTTAACGGGGACTTCAGAGACCCAGTACTTC
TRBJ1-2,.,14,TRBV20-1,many,CSARAYRANYGYTF,TGCAGTGCTAGAGCTTACAGGGCTAACTATGGCTACACCTTC
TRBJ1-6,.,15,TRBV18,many,CASSPLPDYNSPLHF,TGTGCCAGCTCACCACTCCCAGATTATAATTCACCCCTCCACTTT
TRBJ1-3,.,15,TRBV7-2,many,CASSSEAFSGNTIYF,TGTGCCAGCAGCTCGGAGGCCTTCTCTGGAAACACCATATATTTT
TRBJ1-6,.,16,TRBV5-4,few,CASSFRPGEVDSPLHF,TGTGCCAGCAGCTTTCGTCCAGGGGAAGTAGATTCACCCCTCCACTTT